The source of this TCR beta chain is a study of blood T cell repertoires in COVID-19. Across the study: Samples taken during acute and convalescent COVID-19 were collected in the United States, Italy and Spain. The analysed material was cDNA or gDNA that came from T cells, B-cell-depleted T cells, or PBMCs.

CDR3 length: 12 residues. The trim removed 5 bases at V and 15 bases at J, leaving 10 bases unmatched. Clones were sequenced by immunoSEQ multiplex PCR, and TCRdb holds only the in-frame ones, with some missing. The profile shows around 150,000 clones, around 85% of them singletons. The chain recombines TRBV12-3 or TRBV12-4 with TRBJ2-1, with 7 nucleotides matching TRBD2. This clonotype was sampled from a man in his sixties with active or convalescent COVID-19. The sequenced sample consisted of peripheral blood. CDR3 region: CASSPDSGPPFF. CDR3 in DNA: TGTGCCAGCAGTCCTGATAGCGGGCCACCGTTCTTC.